A selection of T cell receptor beta chains follows, all from one sample in a study of early T cells in non-severe SARS-CoV-2 infection. TCRdb re-analysed the 5' RACE reads in MiXCR, keeping a single row per CDR3 protein. The data contain 66,000 or so distinct CDR3 sequences, under 15% of them singletons. Sequenced material: whole blood. These receptors were taken from an adult who was a healthcare worker with PCR-confirmed SARS-CoV-2 infection or an uninfected control (not recorded which). Each CDR3 is given with its conserved first and last residue.

TRBV18	TRBJ1-5	CASSLQGDQPQHF
TRBV7-9	TRBJ1-5	CASSREGTGFKPQHF
TRBV7-2	TRBJ2-3	CASSRLGKGDTDTQYF
TRBV11-2	TRBJ2-1	CASSLVGDRGNEQFF
TRBV29-1	TRBJ1-1	CSVAHTEAFF
TRBV7-3	TRBJ1-2	CASSETGGSNYGYTF
TRBV5-1	TRBJ1-2	CASSVGQNYGYTF
TRBV20-1	TRBJ1-5	CSARLAVNSNQPQHF
TRBV27	TRBJ1-6	CASRWTGQGGNSPLHF
TRBV20-1	TRBJ2-2	CSANFGSDTGELFF
TRBV28	TRBJ1-1	CASSFPGQTEAFF
TRBV3-1	TRBJ1-1	CASKYGGSPNTEAFF
TRBV25-1	TRBJ2-3	CASSATSGRGDTQYF
TRBV10-3	TRBJ2-7	CAISEWSGTSREQYF
TRBV9	TRBJ2-7	CASSAGTSPNEQYF
TRBV28	TRBJ1-6	CASNLSDSPLHF
TRBV30	TRBJ2-1	CAWREYGSHNEQFF
TRBV20-1	TRBJ1-1	CSAREMTVEAFF
TRBV29-1	TRBJ2-7	CSVRLASYEQYF
TRBV7-2	TRBJ2-3	CASSLARTSGADTQYF
TRBV25-1	TRBJ2-7	CASSGAGDMIYEQYF
TRBV27	TRBJ2-3	CASSPARGRDLSAGTDTQYF
TRBV6-5	TRBJ2-7	CASRITGGDEQYF
TRBV7-3	TRBJ2-1	CASSLTGRQGSYNEQFF
TRBV10-3	TRBJ2-1	CAISEILAGYNEQFF